These 5 T cell receptor beta chains were all obtained from the same sample, sequenced in a study of CD8 T cells in Susac syndrome. cDNA came from roughly 0.5 to 1 ug RNA primed by random hexamers. In TCRdb, the immunoSEQ multiplex PCR reads were re-called with MiXCR into one record per CDR3 protein. Of about 440,000 distinct CDR3 sequences in the sample, more than 70% were seen once. The sequenced sample was CD8+ T cells from PBMCs. These receptors came from a human donor with multiple sclerosis.

This rearrangement joins TRBV9 to TRBJ2-7; D tentatively fits TRBD1 or TRBD2 (6 bases each). Looked up from germline, CDR1 is SGDLS and CDR2 is YYNGEE. CDR3 length equals 15 residues. V lost 1 base and J 7 bases, leaving 18 bases between the germline ends. CDR3 protein: CASSVTGGGRGEQYF. The CDR3 region has the DNA TGTGCCAGCAGCGTAACGGGTGGGGGGCGAGGAGAGCAGTACTTC.

J is TRBJ2-1 and V is TRBV6-1; 9 bases are shared with TRBD1. V shed 0 bases, J shed 4 bases, and the junction held 10 bases outside the gene matches. The germline V gene has CDR1 MNHNS and CDR2 SASEGT. There are 18 residues in the CDR3. The CDR3 nucleotides read TGTGCCAGCAGTGAAGCTCGGGACAGGGTTTTTTGGTACAATGAGCAGTTCTTC. This gives the protein CASSEARDRVFWYNEQFF.

The chain employs TRBV4-1 and TRBJ1-6, with a tentative D call TRBD1 (6 bases). V was cut by 6 bases and J by 9 bases, with 18 bases left in between. CDR1 is MGHRA, CDR2 YSYEKL, per germline. This CDR3 comprises 15 residues. DNA of the CDR3: TGCGCCAGCAGGAGGGGGTCAGCGGATGGTTCACCCCTCCACTTT. Its protein product is CASRRGSADGSPLHF.

The V gene is TRBV29-1, the J gene TRBJ2-5; D is undetermined. Germline V gene lookup returns CDR1 SQVTM and CDR2 ANQGSEA. Trimming pared 0 bases from V and 0 bases from J, leaving 2 bases between. The CDR3 is 12 amino acids. In DNA, the CDR3 is TGCAGCGTTGAAGAACACCAAGAGACCCAGTACTTC. This encodes CSVEEHQETQYF.

The DNA of the CDR3 is TGTGCCAGCAGCTTGGCCTGGGAGCGGGGGGGAAACGAGCAGTACTTC. It translates to CASSLAWERGGNEQYF. The rearrangement uses TRBV5-4 and TRBJ2-7; TRBD2 matches 10 bases. The CDR3 has 16 amino acids. Germline-derived CDR1 and CDR2 are SGHNT and YYREEE (reference sequence). V shed 0 bases, J shed 5 bases, and the junction held 8 bases outside the gene matches.